The 5 T cell receptor beta chains below all came from one sample that was sequenced in a study of blood T cells in healthy people across ages (dated by TCRdb to about 2015). Libraries were made using 5' RACE. Instrument on record: Illumina HiSeq 2500. A second PCR of about 7 to 12 cycles was run with a J-beta primer mix and a sample-barcoded 5' primer. Clones were called with MiXCR by TCRdb after fastp trimmed the public reads at Q25, and only in-frame beta chains were retained. Rows merge per CDR3 protein into single entries with the most common DNA and genes. This sample has roughly 1,000,000 distinct CDR3 sequences in its table, and about 23% of those were observed once. The top ten constitute approximately 0.71% of the sample. These records were also assigned to another study, of T cells of mothers and their children.

Specimen: blood. The receptors stem from a girl aged 2-10 years in good health.

The V and J genes are TRBV4-1 and TRBJ2-7; no definite D call. CDR1 and CDR2 (germline): MGHRA, YSYEKL. The CDR3 is made up of 13 amino acids. V lost 5 bases to trimming and J lost 0 bases, with 8 bases between them. The CDR3 spells CASSGSLSYEQYF. Here the CDR3 DNA reads TGCGCCAGCAGCGGATCACTCTCCTACGAGCAGTACTTC.

There are a few counts of this clonotype. The rearrangement uses TRBV20-1 and TRBJ2-3; 9 bases are a match to TRBD2. The V and J ends lost 1 base and 6 bases, in that order; junction bases with no gene match: 17. CDR3 length equals 18 residues. CDR1 DFQATT and CDR2 SNEGSKA come from the germline V gene (reference sequence). CDR3 in amino acids: CSARGRGLAGGPLDTQYF. In DNA form, the CDR3 reads TGCAGTGCTAGAGGTCGGGGACTGGCGGGGGGGCCATTGGATACGCAGTATTTT.

This clonotype was detected only a few times. The rearrangement uses TRBV6-4 and TRBJ2-5; D not resolved. The end of the DNA aligns better with TRBJ2-7, so the J call may be wrong. CDR1 MRHNA and CDR2 SNTAGT come from the germline V gene. The CDR3 is made up of 15 amino acids. The CDR3 coding sequence is TGTGCCAGCAGAGCCATCCGAGTGGGCCTTAACGAGCAGTACTTC. This sequence encodes CASRAIRVGLNEQYF.

This chain connects TRBV6-1 to TRBJ1-5; D not resolved. This CDR3 spans 12 amino acids. The ends were cut back, 3 bases at V and 15 bases at J, with 15 bases in the middle. The germline V gene encodes CDR1 MNHNS and CDR2 SASEGT. The CDR3: CASSDGLHRRHF. CDR3 nucleotides: TGTGCCAGCAGTGACGGGCTCCATCGACGGCATTTT.

This clonotype was found a few times. The genes are TRBV4-3 and TRBJ2-1; 13 bases are a match to TRBD2. Trimming at V came to 4 bases and at J to 4 bases, leaving 7 bases not matched to a gene. Germline V CDR1 and CDR2: LGHNA, YSLEER. This CDR3 comprises 17 residues. CDR3 residues: CASSPEGLAGYYNEQFF. The DNA for the CDR3 is TGCGCCAGCAGCCCAGAGGGACTAGCGGGGTATTACAATGAGCAGTTCTTC.